The clone carrying this TCR beta chain was recorded once. Its antigen is unidentified. CDR1 is SGHNT, CDR2 YENEEA, per germline. The CDR3 runs to 18 residues. J was trimmed by 0 bases and V by 2 bases; bases with no gene match: 10. These data belong to a study of T cell responses to AZD1222 COVID-19 vaccine. Study-level information: Second-dose intervals near 4 or 12 weeks were combined.

Assay used: immunoSEQ multiplex PCR; TCRdb lists only in-frame clones, some missing. The data hold about 100,000 clones, with 85% to 90% observed a single time. Study-wide results and limits: When two AZD1222 doses had been given, Spike-specific TCR breadth and depth rose. Donors were mostly white British, more females; clonal diversity possibly underestimated. Repertoire sampling occurred only after the peak T cell response.

The sequence came from an adult in good health. The V gene is TRBV11-3, the J gene TRBJ1-3, with TRBD1 matching over 7 bases. Specimen: peripheral blood, collected on day 0 of AZD1222 vaccination. In nucleotides, the CDR3 is TGTGCCAGCAGCTTACTCTTGGACAGGTCGTACTCTGGAAACACCATATATTTT. As protein: CASSLLLDRSYSGNTIYF.